This passage covers 29 T cell receptor beta chains from one sample sequenced in a study of cytomegalovirus exposure and HLA in healthy donors. PCR involved 60 Vbeta and 13 Jbeta primers. This table comes from immunoSEQ multiplex PCR, and its TCRdb copy is limited to in-frame clones, with some not included. In all, the sample yields 63,000 or so clones. Specimen: PBMCs. Receptor source: a boy aged 5 to 17 in good health and CMV-seronegative.

The genes are TRBV7-2 and TRBJ2-1; 14 bases line up with TRBD2. The CDR3 is made up of 15 amino acids. The V segment lost 10 bases and the J segment 8 bases; nucleotides outside the gene matches: 10. The germline gives CDR1 SGHTA, CDR2 FQGNSA. CDR3 amino acids: CANRLAGGVLDEQFF. CDR3 bases: TGTGCCAACCGACTAGCGGGAGGGGTGTTGGATGAGCAGTTCTTC.

This chain connects TRBV5-6 to TRBJ1-1; 9 bases are a match to TRBD1. With 4 bases clipped from V and 4 bases from J, the junction kept 8 bases outside the gene matches. In germline, CDR1 is SGHDT, CDR2 YYEEEE. The CDR3 length is 15 residues. In nucleotides, the CDR3 is TGTGCCAGCAGCCCCGGACAGGGGATTGGCACTGAAGCTTTCTTT. Protein: CASSPGQGIGTEAFF.

The chain has TRBV29-1 and TRBJ1-1; 10 nucleotides match TRBD1. CDR1 is SQVTM, CDR2 ANQGSEA, per germline. There are 13 residues in the CDR3. J gave up 5 bases and V 5 bases, and 5 bases lay outside the gene matches. The CDR3 sequence is CSVHDRGQTEAFF. For the CDR3, the DNA is TGCAGCGTTCATGACAGGGGGCAAACTGAAGCTTTCTTT.

The V gene is TRBV7-3, the J gene TRBJ2-1; 7 bases line up with TRBD2. The CDR3 sequence is 15 residues long. The germline V gene encodes CDR1 SGHTA and CDR2 FQGTGA. With V trimmed by 5 bases and J by 7 bases, 11 bases remained unmatched. The CDR3 sequence is CASSHGASGGNEQFF. The CDR3 coding sequence is TGTGCCAGCAGCCACGGGGCTAGCGGTGGTAATGAGCAGTTCTTC.

The chain employs TRBV18 and TRBJ2-5; TRBD2 is a possible D gene (5 bases). V dropped 3 bases and J dropped 5 bases, with 16 bases sitting between them. The CDR3 runs 15 residues. The germline gives CDR1 KGHSH, CDR2 LQKENI. The CDR3, as DNA: TGTGCCAGCTCACCCGCCCGGGTCTCGGGGGAGACCCAGTACTTC. As protein: CASSPARVSGETQYF.

The chain has TRBV7-8 and TRBJ1-1, with TRBD1 matching over 8 bases. V trimming: 0 bases; J trimming: 7 bases; junction bases outside the gene matches: 4. This CDR3 contains 14 residues. Germline assignment: CDR1 SGHVS and CDR2 FQNEAQ. The CDR3: CASSLARTGYEAFF. For the CDR3, the DNA is TGTGCCAGCAGCTTAGCGCGGACAGGGTATGAAGCTTTCTTT.

J is TRBJ2-5 and V is TRBV27; TRBD1 aligns across 8 bases. V was clipped by 5 bases and J by 5 bases; unmatched bases: 10. CDR3 size: 15 residues. The V gene's germline CDR1 is MNHEY and CDR2 SMNVEV (reference sequence). This CDR3 reads CASSMDRVSGETQYF. The CDR3 DNA sequence: TGTGCCAGCAGTATGGACAGGGTCAGTGGGGAGACCCAGTACTTC.

The chain joins TRBV6-5 to TRBJ1-3; possibly TRBD1 for D (6 bases). Trimming cost V 2 bases and J 0 bases, with 11 bases left between them. The CDR3 loop spans 16 amino acids. Germline lookup yields CDR1 MNHEY and CDR2 SVGAGI. CDR3 amino acids: CASSYNRASSGNTIYF. The CDR3 DNA reads TGTGCCAGCAGTTACAACAGGGCAAGCTCTGGAAACACCATATATTTT.

The rearrangement links TRBV6-5 to TRBJ1-2; 9 bases map to TRBD1. V gave up 2 bases and J gave up 3 bases; unmatched junction bases: 7. CDR3 length equals 16 residues. The germline gives CDR1 MNHEY, CDR2 SVGAGI. The chain's CDR3 is CASSYRGTGMDYGYTF. The CDR3 DNA is TGTGCCAGCAGTTACCGGGGGACAGGGATGGACTATGGCTACACCTTC.

This chain uses TRBV5-8 with TRBJ2-1, with D unresolved. The CDR3 consists of 13 residues. The germline gives CDR1 SGHTS, CDR2 YDEGEE. V was clipped by 0 bases and J by 8 bases, with 9 bases between them. The DNA for the CDR3 is TGTGCCAGCAGCTTGGTCTCCTCGGATGAGCAGTTCTTC. This translates into CASSLVSSDEQFF.

CDR3 DNA: TGTGCCAGCAGCTTAGCAGGGCAGGGAGGTGGAACAGATACGCAGTATTTT. Encoded protein: CASSLAGQGGGTDTQYF. The chain uses TRBV11-3 and TRBJ2-3, with D perhaps matching TRBD2 (6 bases). V lost 1 base to trimming and J lost 3 bases, with 17 bases between them. The CDR3 consists of 17 residues. CDR1 and CDR2 from the germline V gene are SGHNT and YENEEA. Full variable domain (remainder filled in from reference TRBV11-3 and TRBJ2-3): EAGVVQSPRYKIIEKKQPVAFWCNPISGHNTLYWYLQNLGQGPELLIRYENEEAVDDSQLPKDRFSAERLKGVDSTLKIQPAELGDSAVYLCASSLAGQGGGTDTQYFGPGTRLTVL.

The chain couples TRBV4-2 to TRBJ2-1, with TRBD2 as a possible D gene (6 bases). Trimming removed 1 base from V and 3 bases from J, with 7 bases in between. Germline assignment: CDR1 LGHNA and CDR2 YNFKEQ. The length of the CDR3 is 14 residues. In DNA form, the CDR3 reads TGTGCCAGCAGCCAAGCGGGGGACTACAATGAGCAGTTCTTC. Translating it yields CASSQAGDYNEQFF.

This CDR3 reads CASSFRVTSGVYEQYF. The CDR3 DNA follows: TGTGCCAGCAGCTTTCGGGTGACTAGCGGGGTCTACGAGCAGTACTTC. V and J are TRBV11-1 and TRBJ2-7; 11 positions agree with TRBD2. This CDR3 comprises 16 residues. V was clipped by 3 bases and J by 3 bases; unmatched bases: 7. Germline V gene data show CDR1 as SGHAT and CDR2 as FQDESV (reference sequence).

V and J are TRBV6-5 and TRBJ1-2, with a tentative D call TRBD1 (5 bases). Trimming left V 4 bases short and J 6 bases short, with 21 bases between. Germline-derived CDR1 and CDR2 are MNHEY and SVGAGI. The CDR3 covers 16 residues. CDR3 residues: CASSFSTDAGRNGYTF. CDR3 DNA sequence: TGTGCCAGCAGTTTTTCGACTGATGCAGGGAGGAATGGCTACACCTTC.

The chain joins TRBV7-9 to TRBJ1-1; D is possibly TRBD1 (5 bases). The CDR3 sequence is 15 residues long. Per germline, CDR1 SEHNR and CDR2 FQNEAQ (reference sequence). V was pared by 6 bases and J by 1 base, with 15 bases between. The CDR3 loop is CASSPRGGENTEAFF. In DNA form, the CDR3 reads TGTGCCAGCAGTCCCCGGGGGGGTGAGAACACTGAAGCTTTCTTT.

This chain joins TRBV30 and TRBJ2-7, with D hard to call. CDR1 and CDR2 (germline): GTSNPN, SVGIG (reference sequence). Trimming stripped 7 bases from V and 0 bases from J, with 10 bases between. The CDR3 runs 12 residues. CDR3 coding DNA: TGTGCCTCGGGTTTAAGCTCCTACGAGCAGTACTTC. Amino acids: CASGLSSYEQYF.

The chain links TRBV7-6 to TRBJ2-5; TRBD2 aligns across 9 bases. The CDR3 sequence is 15 residues long. The junction had 8 bases not matched to a gene; V was cut back by 6 bases and J by 3 bases. Germline CDR1 is SGHVS and CDR2 is FNYEAQ. CDR3 DNA sequence: TGTGCCAGCAGGGGTCTAGCGGGGTCCGAAGAGACCCAGTACTTC. It translates to CASRGLAGSEETQYF. Variable domain in full (rest from reference TRBV7-6 and TRBJ2-5): GAGVSQSPRYKVTKRGQDVALRCDPISGHVSLYWYRQALGQGPEFLTYFNYEAQQDKSGLPNDRFSAERPEGSISTLTIQRTEQRDSAMYRCASRGLAGSEETQYFGPGTRLLVL.

The chain employs TRBV6-5 and TRBJ2-3; D is possibly TRBD1 (6 bases). The CDR3 sequence is 14 residues long. Per germline, CDR1 MNHEY and CDR2 SVGAGI. The ends were cut back, 8 bases at V and 3 bases at J, with 15 bases in the middle. CDR3 in amino acids: CASGGRVGTDTQYF. The CDR3, as DNA: TGTGCCAGCGGGGGCAGGGTCGGGACAGATACGCAGTATTTT.

This chain joins TRBV1 and TRBJ1-2; the table gives TRBD1 as D, unverified against the DNA. TRBV1 is recorded as a pseudogene. The CDR3 sequence is 15 residues long. The CDR3 loop is CTSSQWTGPNYGYTF. DNA for the CDR3: TGCACCAGCAGCCAGTGGACAGGGCCCAACTATGGCTACACCTTC.

CDR3 sequence: CASSQLASGRGGYEQYF. Here the CDR3 DNA reads TGCGCCAGCAGCCAGCTTGCGTCGGGGCGGGGGGGTTACGAGCAGTACTTC. The rearrangement uses TRBV4-1 and TRBJ2-7; TRBD2 matches at 9 bases. Germline CDR1 reads MGHRA; CDR2 reads YSYEKL. J was trimmed by 4 bases and V by 3 bases; bases with no gene match: 13. This CDR3 has 17 residues.

As concerns this clone: An end of the junction does not agree with germline; a read error may underlie this. J is TRBJ2-5 and V is TRBV25-1; D is ambiguous. This CDR3 has 13 residues. CDR1 is MGHDK, CDR2 SYGVNS, per germline. The CDR3 region is CASSEAEKEAQYF. As DNA, the CDR3 is TGTGCCAGCAGTGAGGCGGAAAAAGAGGCCCAGTACTTC.

The rearrangement joins TRBV18 to TRBJ1-2; 7 nucleotides line up with TRBD1. This CDR3 comprises 15 residues. Germline CDR1 and CDR2: KGHSH and LQKENI. The V segment lost 5 bases and the J segment 4 bases; nucleotides outside the gene matches: 10. CDR3 sequence reads: CASSRGDSATYGYTF. Here the CDR3 DNA reads TGTGCCAGCTCAAGGGGGGACAGCGCTACCTATGGCTACACCTTC.

This chain uses TRBV5-1 with TRBJ1-6; D is possibly TRBD1 (6 bases). The CDR3 is 15 amino acids. Per the germline V gene, CDR1 is SGHRS and CDR2 is YFSETQ. V dropped 4 bases and J dropped 7 bases, with 15 bases sitting between them. The CDR3 DNA sequence: TGCGCCAGCAGCGCCGGACAGACTGGGAATTCACCCCTCCACTTT. This codes for CASSAGQTGNSPLHF.

The chain combines TRBV5-1 with TRBJ2-3, with a tentative D call TRBD1 (6 bases). Trimming cost V 4 bases and J 6 bases, with 12 bases left between them. This CDR3 is 13 amino acids long. CDR1 is SGHRS, CDR2 YFSETQ, per germline. As DNA, the CDR3 is TGCGCCAGCAGCCTGGATACAGGGGATACGCAGTATTTT. Residues: CASSLDTGDTQYF. Drawing the rest from reference TRBV5-1 and TRBJ2-3, the complete variable domain is KAGVTQTPRYLIKTRGQQVTLSCSPISGHRSVSWYQQTPGQGLQFLFEYFSETQRNKGNFPGRFSGRQFSNSRSEMNVSTLELGDSALYLCASSLDTGDTQYFGPGTRLTVL.

This chain links TRBV10-3 with TRBJ2-7; 10 nucleotides align to TRBD1. The V gene's germline CDR1 is ENHRY and CDR2 SYGVKD. V gave up 8 bases and J gave up 2 bases; unmatched junction bases: 0. CDR3 length: 12 residues. Here the CDR3 DNA reads TGTGCCATCGGGACAGGGGCCTACGAGCAGTACTTC. Encoded protein: CAIGTGAYEQYF.

CDR3 residues: CASSLDGRSGYGYTF. CDR3 bases: TGTGCCAGCAGCTTGGACGGGCGGTCGGGGTATGGCTACACCTTC. The chain links TRBV5-4 to TRBJ1-2; D is unresolved. Germline loops: CDR1 SGHNT, CDR2 YYREEE (reference sequence). With 0 bases removed from V and 5 bases from J, the gap between germline ends came to 14 bases. The CDR3 spans 15 residues.

The chain uses TRBV4-3 and TRBJ2-1; the match to TRBD2 covers 12 bases. V lost 3 bases to trimming and J lost 15 bases; unmatched junction nucleotides: 9. The CDR3 loop spans 14 amino acids. Germline loops: CDR1 LGHNA, CDR2 YSLEER. The CDR3 spells CASSQSTSGSDRFF. DNA for the CDR3: TGCGCCAGCAGCCAGTCGACTAGCGGGAGCGATCGGTTCTTC.

The chain carries TRBV6-4 and TRBJ2-7, with D possibly being TRBD2 (6 bases). V shed 5 bases and J shed 1 base, with 12 bases lying between them. Germline lookup yields CDR1 MRHNA and CDR2 SNTAGT. This CDR3 has 14 residues. CDR3 DNA sequence: TGTGCCAGCAGTTTAGCGGCTAATTCCTACGAGCAGTACTTC. It encodes CASSLAANSYEQYF.

V gene TRBV11-2 combines with J gene TRBJ1-2; D remains ambiguous. Germline CDR1 and CDR2: SGHAT and FQNNGV. The CDR3 contains 12 residues. Trimming removed 4 bases at V and 5 bases at J, with 8 bases between. In DNA form, the CDR3 reads TGTGCCAGCAGCTCCGAGCTTTATGGCTACACCTTC. It codes for CASSSELYGYTF.